This is a list of T cell receptor beta chains from one sample in a study of CD8 T cells in ankylosing spondylitis. TCRdb ran MiXCR on the 5' RACE reads and lists one entry per CDR3 protein. This table holds 85,000 to 90,000 distinct CDR3 sequences, roughly 30% found once. Source material: blood, either unsorted or a sorted T cell fraction (not recorded which). The receptors here all came from a male donor with ankylosing spondylitis or in good health (not recorded which). The CDR3 runs from the conserved cysteine through the conserved F or W. A D gene is named only where the DNA matches it firmly. A clone size is listed for some rows: how often the clone was seen (once, few, many), or a class if it is expanded.

cdr3_nt: TGTGCCAGCAGCGTTTCTCGAGGGTCGGAAGCTTTCTTT
cdr3_aa: CASSVSRGSEAFF
d_call: -
j_call: TRBJ1-1
clone_size: -
v_call: TRBV9

cdr3_nt: TGCAGTGCTAGAGATCTTGTAAGGGGAGGGCCCTACGAGCAGTACTTC
cdr3_aa: CSARDLVRGGPYEQYF
d_call: TRBD2
j_call: TRBJ2-7
clone_size: few
v_call: TRBV20-1

cdr3_nt: TGCAGTGCCCTTTTACGCGGGAGGGTCAACAATGAGCAGTTCTTC
cdr3_aa: CSALLRGRVNNEQFF
d_call: TRBD2
j_call: TRBJ2-1
clone_size: many
v_call: TRBV20-1

cdr3_nt: TGCGCCAGCAGCTTGGCCAGCTCCACAGATACGCAGTATTTT
cdr3_aa: CASSLASSTDTQYF
d_call: -
j_call: TRBJ2-3
clone_size: few
v_call: TRBV5-1

cdr3_nt: TGCAGTGCTAGAGATCGAAGCAGATCCATGAACACTGAAGCTTTCTTT
cdr3_aa: CSARDRSRSMNTEAFF
d_call: -
j_call: TRBJ1-1
clone_size: few
v_call: TRBV20-1

cdr3_nt: TGTGCCAGCAGCGAGGCGGTTGAGCAGTTCTTC
cdr3_aa: CASSEAVEQFF
d_call: -
j_call: TRBJ2-1
clone_size: once
v_call: TRBV14

cdr3_nt: TGCGCCAGCAGCTTGGAGCCTAGCGGGAGGAAGACCCAGTACTTC
cdr3_aa: CASSLEPSGRKTQYF
d_call: TRBD2
j_call: TRBJ2-5
clone_size: few
v_call: TRBV5-1

cdr3_nt: TGTGCCAGCAGCTTAACGGGAGGGGAATCCTACGAGCAGTACTTC
cdr3_aa: CASSLTGGESYEQYF
d_call: TRBD2
j_call: TRBJ2-7
clone_size: few
v_call: TRBV11-2

cdr3_nt: TGTGCCAGCAGGGGGGCCTATGGCTACACCTTC
cdr3_aa: CASRGAYGYTF
d_call: -
j_call: TRBJ1-2
clone_size: many
v_call: TRBV12-3/TRBV12-4

cdr3_nt: TGCAGCGCCGACAGGGCTCAGAACACTGAAGCTTTCTTT
cdr3_aa: CSADRAQNTEAFF
d_call: TRBD1
j_call: TRBJ1-1
clone_size: few
v_call: TRBV29-1

cdr3_nt: TGTGCCAGCAGCTTAGTTGGGGGGCACAATGAGCAGTTCTTC
cdr3_aa: CASSLVGGHNEQFF
d_call: -
j_call: TRBJ2-1
clone_size: few
v_call: TRBV7-9

cdr3_nt: TGTGCCAGCAGCGAAACAGGGCAGGACACTGAAGCTTTCTTT
cdr3_aa: CASSETGQDTEAFF
d_call: -
j_call: TRBJ1-1
clone_size: -
v_call: TRBV9

cdr3_nt: TGTGCCAGCAGCTTAGCGGGACAGTTCTTAGAGACCCAGTACTTC
cdr3_aa: CASSLAGQFLETQYF
d_call: TRBD1
j_call: TRBJ2-5
clone_size: once
v_call: TRBV7-6

cdr3_nt: TGCGCCAGCAGCTTGGCCGCGGGGGGGCAGAATGAGCAGTTCTTC
cdr3_aa: CASSLAAGGQNEQFF
d_call: TRBD2
j_call: TRBJ2-1
clone_size: few
v_call: TRBV5-1

cdr3_nt: TGCGCCAGCAGCTTGGGGTACAGGGCATATGAAGAGACCCAGTACTTC
cdr3_aa: CASSLGYRAYEETQYF
d_call: -
j_call: TRBJ2-5
clone_size: many
v_call: TRBV5-1

cdr3_nt: TGTGCCAGCTCACCGATACAGGGGGTAGAGAGCGCGGAGACCCAGTACTTC
cdr3_aa: CASSPIQGVESAETQYF
d_call: TRBD1
j_call: TRBJ2-5
clone_size: -
v_call: TRBV18